This note documents a single T cell receptor beta chain sequence. Its target antigen remains unknown. Qualities for individual bases were not recorded, and no much larger clone is one base off. CDR1 is given as KGHSH and CDR2 as LQKENI, both from the germline V gene. The CDR3 covers 16 residues, taking in both the cysteine and the phenylalanine. Only the CDR3 DNA is retained, 48 bases long and in frame from the first base. Trimming at the junction amounts to 2 bases on V and 0 bases on J, and the germline ends lie 11 bases apart. The record originates from a study of identical twins (dated by TCRdb to about 2016). Regarding the complete study: To test whether fetal clonotypes persist, this study deep-sequenced TCR alpha and beta repertoires from monozygotic twins, from unrelated adults of various ages, and from cord blood. To rule out contamination, the twin experiments were replicated at different times with different library preparation protocols.

Every donor was a healthy Caucasian. What the research found in general, with its limitations: Recombination models systematically underestimated out-of-frame TCR alpha sharing in monozygotic twins but agreed with sharing between unrelated individuals. In beta out-of-frame sequences, excess twin sharing was weaker, because having fewer shared sequences lowered the signal-to-noise ratio. Because the same donors could not be followed over many years, the conclusions depended on cross-sectional statistical analysis. Abundant cord blood beta clonotypes carried fewer insertions; young adult naive repertoires showed a weaker similar trend, while memory repertoires showed none. Out-of-frame TCR alpha sequences shared between twins showed an excess of low generation-probability sequences compared with coincidental sharing between unrelated individuals. Zero-insertion analyses could be partly confounded by invariant T cells such as MAIT and iNKT, though diverse VJ usage argued against such confounding for most clonotypes.

Library construction relied on 5' RACE. Sequencing took place on an Illumina HiSeq 2000. A universal primer binding site was added through template switching, and the final cDNA carried a unique molecular identifier so that TCR cDNA molecules could be counted accurately. First-strand cDNA for TCR alpha and beta chains was synthesized from specific primers in the conserved constant-segment region. To control for contamination, every cDNA library was double barcoded, receiving both a SMART-Mk sample barcode and Illumina barcodes. TruSeq adapter sequences, together with Illumina sample barcodes, were added in two successive PCR steps. Sequencing of the TCR alpha and beta cDNA libraries was done on the Illumina HiSeq platform using custom primers. The study's own analysis went as follows. MiGEC was used to process raw reads and extract unique molecular identifiers, and MiXCR was used to find CDR3 positions. For each individual, recombination models were inferred using an EM algorithm with the repgenHMM and IGoR tools. Shared clonotypes were analyzed with the tcR package in R, and sharing was normalized by the product of cloneset sizes. To study raw recombination free of thymic and clonal selection effects, out-of-frame nonproductive sequences were analyzed. The public reads were run again by TCRdb, first through fastp at Q25 and then through MiXCR, and only productive beta chains were kept. Rows matching on CDR3 protein sequence are summarized as one entry with the most common DNA and genes. The V and J calls shown here were made by TCRdb, not taken from the authors' results. Recorded for this sample are about 1.7 million distinct CDR3 sequences; roughly a third of them occurred a single time. The ten top clones hold under 0.35% of the sample.

Sequences were obtained from cord blood. The TCR sequence derives from a newborn girl in good health. The sequence links TRBV18 to TRBJ1-3, and perhaps TRBD1 as D gene, on 6 matching bases. In nucleotide form, the sequence is TGTGCCAGCTCACCAGCCGGACAGTCCTCTGGAAACACCATATATTTT. It translates as CASSPAGQSSGNTIYF.